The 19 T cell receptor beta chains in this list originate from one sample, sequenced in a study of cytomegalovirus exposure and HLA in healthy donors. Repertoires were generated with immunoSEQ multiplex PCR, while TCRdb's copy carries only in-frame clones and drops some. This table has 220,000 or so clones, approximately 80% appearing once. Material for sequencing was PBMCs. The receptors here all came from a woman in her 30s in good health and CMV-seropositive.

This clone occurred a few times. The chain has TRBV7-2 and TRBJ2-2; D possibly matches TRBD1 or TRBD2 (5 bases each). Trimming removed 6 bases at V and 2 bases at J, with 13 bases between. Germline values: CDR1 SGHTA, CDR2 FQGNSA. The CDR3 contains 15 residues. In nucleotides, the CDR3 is TGTGCCAGCAGGTCGGGACCGATAAACACCGGGGAGCTGTTTTTT. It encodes CASRSGPINTGELFF.

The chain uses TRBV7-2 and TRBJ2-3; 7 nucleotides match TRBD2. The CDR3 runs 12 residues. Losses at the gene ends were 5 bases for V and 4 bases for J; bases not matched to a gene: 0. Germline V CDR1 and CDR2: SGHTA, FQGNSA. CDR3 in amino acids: CASSGRADTQYF. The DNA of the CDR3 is TGTGCCAGCAGCGGGAGGGCAGATACGCAGTATTTT.

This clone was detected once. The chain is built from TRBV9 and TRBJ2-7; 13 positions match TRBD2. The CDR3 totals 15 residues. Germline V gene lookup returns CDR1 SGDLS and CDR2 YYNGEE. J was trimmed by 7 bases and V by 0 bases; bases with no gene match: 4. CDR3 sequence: CASSVVGLAGEEQYF. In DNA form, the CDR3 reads TGTGCCAGCAGCGTAGTCGGACTAGCGGGAGAAGAGCAGTACTTC. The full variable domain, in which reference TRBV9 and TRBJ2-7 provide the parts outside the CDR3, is DSGVTQTPKHLITATGQRVTLRCSPRSGDLSVYWYQQSLDQGLQFLIQYYNGEERAKGNILERFSAQQFPDLHSELNLSSLELGDSALYFCASSVVGLAGEEQYFGPGTRLTVT.

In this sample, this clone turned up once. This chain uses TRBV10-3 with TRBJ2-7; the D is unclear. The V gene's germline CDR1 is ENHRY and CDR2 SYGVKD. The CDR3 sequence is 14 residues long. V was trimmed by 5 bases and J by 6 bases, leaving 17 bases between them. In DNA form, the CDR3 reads TGTGCCATCAGTACCCGAATGGGTCAGCCCGAGCAGTACTTC. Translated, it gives CAISTRMGQPEQYF.

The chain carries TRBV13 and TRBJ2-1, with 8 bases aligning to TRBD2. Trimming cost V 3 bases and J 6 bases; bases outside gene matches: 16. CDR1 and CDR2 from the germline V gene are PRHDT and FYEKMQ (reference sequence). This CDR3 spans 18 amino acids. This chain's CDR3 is CASSLRPLAGNIGNEQFF. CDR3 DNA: TGTGCCAGCAGCTTGCGTCCGCTAGCGGGTAATATAGGCAATGAGCAGTTCTTC.

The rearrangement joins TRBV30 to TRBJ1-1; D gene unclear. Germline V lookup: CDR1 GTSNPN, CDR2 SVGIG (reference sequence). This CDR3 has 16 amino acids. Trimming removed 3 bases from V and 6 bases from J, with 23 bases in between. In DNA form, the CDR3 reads TGTGCCTGGAGGGTAACCACTCCGGGCCCTCCGGCTGAAGCTTTCTTT. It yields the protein CAWRVTTPGPPAEAFF.

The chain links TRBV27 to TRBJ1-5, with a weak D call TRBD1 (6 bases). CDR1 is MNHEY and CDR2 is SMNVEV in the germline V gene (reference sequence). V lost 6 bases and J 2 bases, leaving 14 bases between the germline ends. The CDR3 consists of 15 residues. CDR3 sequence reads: CASSDKQGRNQPQHF. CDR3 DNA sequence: TGTGCCAGCAGCGATAAACAGGGTCGCAATCAGCCCCAGCATTTT.

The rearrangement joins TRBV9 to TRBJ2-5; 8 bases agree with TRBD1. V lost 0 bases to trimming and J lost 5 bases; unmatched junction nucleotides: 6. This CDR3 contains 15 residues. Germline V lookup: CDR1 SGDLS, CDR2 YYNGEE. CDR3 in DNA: TGTGCCAGCAGCGTAGAGGGGACAGGTGACGAGACCCAGTACTTC. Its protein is CASSVEGTGDETQYF.

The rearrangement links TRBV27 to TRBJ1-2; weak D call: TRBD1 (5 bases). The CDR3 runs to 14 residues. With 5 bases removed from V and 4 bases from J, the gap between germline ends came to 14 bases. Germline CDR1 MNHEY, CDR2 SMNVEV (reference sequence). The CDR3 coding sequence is TGTGCCAGCAGTCTGACCGGGACGGTCTATGGCTACACCTTC. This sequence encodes CASSLTGTVYGYTF.

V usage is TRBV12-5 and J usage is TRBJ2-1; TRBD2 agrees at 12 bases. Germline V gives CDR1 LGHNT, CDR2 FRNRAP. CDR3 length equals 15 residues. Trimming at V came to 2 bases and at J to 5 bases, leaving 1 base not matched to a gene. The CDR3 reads CASGLWTSGDNEQFF. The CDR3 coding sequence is TGTGCTAGTGGTTTGTGGACTAGCGGGGACAATGAGCAGTTCTTC.

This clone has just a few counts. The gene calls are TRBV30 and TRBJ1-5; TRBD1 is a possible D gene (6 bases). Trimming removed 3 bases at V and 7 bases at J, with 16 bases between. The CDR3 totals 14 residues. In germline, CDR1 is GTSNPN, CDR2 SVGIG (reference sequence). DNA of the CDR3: TGTGCCTGGAGGCTCGGGGGGGCAAACCAGCCCCAGCATTTT. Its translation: CAWRLGGANQPQHF.

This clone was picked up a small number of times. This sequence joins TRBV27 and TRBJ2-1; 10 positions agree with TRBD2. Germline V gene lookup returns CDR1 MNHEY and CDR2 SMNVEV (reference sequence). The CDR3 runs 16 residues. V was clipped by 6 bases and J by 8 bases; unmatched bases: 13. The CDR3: CASSQTVASGSYEQFF. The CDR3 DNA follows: TGTGCCAGCAGCCAAACCGTGGCTAGCGGGAGCTATGAGCAGTTCTTC.

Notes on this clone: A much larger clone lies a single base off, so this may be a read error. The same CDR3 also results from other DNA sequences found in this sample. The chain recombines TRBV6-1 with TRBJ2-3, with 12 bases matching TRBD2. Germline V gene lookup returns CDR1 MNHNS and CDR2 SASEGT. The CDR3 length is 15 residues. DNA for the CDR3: TGTGCCAGCAGTGAACTAGCGGGAGGGCCAGATACACAGTATTTT. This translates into CASSELAGGPDTQYF.

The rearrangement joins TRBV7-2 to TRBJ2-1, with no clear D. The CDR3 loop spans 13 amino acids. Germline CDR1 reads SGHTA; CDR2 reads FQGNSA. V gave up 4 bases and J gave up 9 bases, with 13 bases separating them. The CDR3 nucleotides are TGTGCCAGCAGCTCACCCCCGGGTAGTGAGCAGTTCTTC. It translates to CASSSPPGSEQFF.

The CDR3 coding sequence is TGTGCCATCCGGGGGACTAGCGGAACCACAGATACGCAGTATTTT. This encodes CAIRGTSGTTDTQYF. This chain joins TRBV10-3 and TRBJ2-3; 11 bases map to TRBD2. Germline assignment: CDR1 ENHRY and CDR2 SYGVKD. The CDR3 covers 15 residues. The V gene end was trimmed by 8 bases and the J gene end by 2 bases; junction bases not matched to a gene: 6.

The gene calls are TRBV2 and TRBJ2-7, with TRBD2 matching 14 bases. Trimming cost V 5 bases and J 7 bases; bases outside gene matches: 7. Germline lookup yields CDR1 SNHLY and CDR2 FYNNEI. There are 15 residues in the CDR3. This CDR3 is CASSPGLAGVGEQYF. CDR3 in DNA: TGTGCCAGCAGTCCGGGACTAGCGGGAGTCGGAGAGCAGTACTTC. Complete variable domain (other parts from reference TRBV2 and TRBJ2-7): EPEVTQTPSHQVTQMGQEVILRCVPISNHLYFYWYRQILGQKVEFLVSFYNNEISEKSEIFDDQFSVERPDGSNFTLKIRSTKLEDSAMYFCASSPGLAGVGEQYFGPGTRLTVT.

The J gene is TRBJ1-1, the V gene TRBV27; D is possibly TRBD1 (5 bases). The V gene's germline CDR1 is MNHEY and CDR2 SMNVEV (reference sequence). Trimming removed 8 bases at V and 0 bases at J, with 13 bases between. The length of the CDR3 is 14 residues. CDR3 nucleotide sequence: TGTGCCAGCCGTCGTGGGGGATTGAACACTGAAGCTTTCTTT. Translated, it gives CASRRGGLNTEAFF.

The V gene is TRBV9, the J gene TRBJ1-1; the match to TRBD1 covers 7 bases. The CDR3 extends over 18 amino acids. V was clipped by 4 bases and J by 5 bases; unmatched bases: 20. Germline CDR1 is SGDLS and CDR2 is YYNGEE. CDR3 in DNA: TGTGCCAGCAGCACAAATCCCTCAGGGGGGGCGCGTTCAACTGAAGCTTTCTTT. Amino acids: CASSTNPSGGARSTEAFF.

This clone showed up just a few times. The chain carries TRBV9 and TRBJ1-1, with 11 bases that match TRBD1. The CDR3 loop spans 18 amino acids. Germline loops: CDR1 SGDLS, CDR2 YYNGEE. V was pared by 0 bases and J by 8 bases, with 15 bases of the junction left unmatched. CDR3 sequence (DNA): TGTGCCAGCAGCGTAGCTTCCGGACAGGGGGCCACACTCACCGAAGCTTTCTTT. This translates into CASSVASGQGATLTEAFF.